A selection of T cell receptor beta chains follows, all from one sample in a study of blood T cell repertoires in COVID-19. Sequencing used immunoSEQ multiplex PCR; TCRdb keeps in-frame clones, though not all of them. The table shows 40,000 or so clones, with about nine tenths occurring only once. The material sequenced was peripheral blood. These receptors came from a human donor in a cohort sampled during active COVID-19. CDR3s leave out the opening cysteine and the closing phenylalanine or tryptophan. Clone size is stated in some rows and not others, as once, few, many or a class when expanded.

v_call	clone_size	j_call	cdr3_aa
TRBV4-2	few	TRBJ1-6	ASSLGTVISPLH
TRBV27	.	TRBJ2-3	ASSSTSGGADTQY
TRBV11-2	.	TRBJ1-2	ASSLTGNGYT
TRBV9	.	TRBJ2-5	ASSVGSGGVRWETQY
TRBV11-2	.	TRBJ2-2	ASSLVVPGLAANTGELF
TRBV7-8	.	TRBJ2-6	ASSPDSSSSGANVLT
TRBV5-6	few	TRBJ1-5	ASSSLTGEGNQPQH
TRBV10-3	.	TRBJ2-1	AISESGLHTSNEQF
TRBV29-1	.	TRBJ1-3	SAKTGGRNTIY
TRBV7-3	.	TRBJ2-1	ASSYGAGSYNEQF
TRBV7-2	.	TRBJ2-2	ASSLHAGTGELF
TRBV11-3	.	TRBJ2-6	ASSLDKWRGSPGGANVLT
TRBV6-6	.	TRBJ2-1	ASSWDSQRYNEQF
TRBV10-3	.	TRBJ1-5	AISGRDSNQPQH
TRBV7-2	.	TRBJ2-7	ASSLSWTDAYEQY
TRBV6-6	.	TRBJ1-1	ASSPLIRQYLMNTEAF
TRBV7-8	.	TRBJ1-1	ASSLETGGASTEAF
TRBV6-2/TRBV6-3	once	TRBJ2-3	ASRLDTSTDTQY
TRBV9	.	TRBJ2-2	ASSVAGGPITGELF
TRBV29-1	.	TRBJ2-7	SVIFGQGSYEQY
TRBV27	once	TRBJ2-3	ASSISSTDTQY
TRBV6-5	.	TRBJ2-5	ASQGRGQETQY
TRBV7-9	.	TRBJ1-6	ASSLAGTGQSPLH
TRBV4-3	.	TRBJ1-1	ASSRKLTGTNTEAF
TRBV10-2	.	TRBJ2-1	ATRGQVENEQF
TRBV11-1	.	TRBJ1-1	ASSFHGGMNTEAF